The clone carrying this T cell receptor (beta chain) came up a few times. What it binds is unknown. A single record per CDR3 protein comes from TCRdb applying MiXCR to the RT-PCR reads. The table has 630,000 or so distinct CDR3 sequences, 15% to 18% seen once; the top ten hold approximately 10%. This entry belongs to a study of response to subunit inactivated influenza vaccine. The study's findings and limits: Researchers suggested that each seasonal influenza vaccination recruits few new T cells.

The origin of this receptor is a man aged 50 to 59 who received an inactivated influenza vaccine. The source material was PBMCs from blood, sampled 12 days after vaccination.

DNA for the CDR3: TGTGCCAGCAGCCAAGTATGGGGCCGTCAGGGGCAGTACTTC. Its protein is CASSQVWGRQGQYF. The chain has TRBV4-2 and TRBJ2-7, with D maybe TRBD1 (5 bases). The CDR3 sequence is 14 residues long. Looked up from germline, CDR1 is LGHNA and CDR2 is YNFKEQ. V lost 1 base to trimming and J lost 9 bases, with 16 bases between them.